A single sample is the source of the 18 T cell receptor beta chains below, sequenced in a study of CD8 T cells in ankylosing spondylitis. TCRdb re-analysed the 5' RACE reads in MiXCR, keeping a single row per CDR3 protein. The sample yields about 250,000 distinct CDR3 sequences, roughly a third seen once. The specimen sequenced was blood, either unsorted or a sorted T cell fraction (not recorded which). Receptors were obtained from a male donor with ankylosing spondylitis or in good health (not recorded which).

This chain joins TRBV2 and TRBJ2-3; either TRBD1 or TRBD2 may supply D (6 bases each). V was pared by 6 bases and J by 0 bases, with 10 bases between. The CDR3 loop spans 14 amino acids. Germline CDR1 and CDR2: SNHLY and FYNNEI. This CDR3 reads CASRGGLSTDTQYF. The DNA for the CDR3 is TGTGCCAGCAGAGGGGGACTGAGCACAGATACGCAGTATTTT.

The rearrangement joins TRBV7-9 to TRBJ1-1, with a weak D call TRBD1 (5 bases). The CDR3 contains 12 residues. V lost 3 bases and J 7 bases, leaving 9 bases between the germline ends. CDR1 SEHNR and CDR2 FQNEAQ come from the germline V gene (reference sequence). CDR3 region: CASSFGANEAFF. The CDR3 DNA is TGTGCCAGCAGCTTCGGGGCGAATGAAGCTTTCTTT.

The gene calls are TRBV7-9 and TRBJ2-5; no clear D. The V end lost 5 bases, the J end lost 4 bases, and 5 bases lay between the germline ends. Germline V gene data show CDR1 as SEHNR and CDR2 as FQNEAQ (reference sequence). This CDR3 is 11 amino acids long. DNA of the CDR3: TGTGCCAGCAGCCGACGAGAGACCCAGTACTTC. It is translated as CASSRRETQYF.

This clonotype was detected a few times. This chain joins TRBV18 and TRBJ2-1; TRBD1 agrees at 9 bases. The CDR3 consists of 15 residues. Germline trimming cut 1 base from V and 6 bases from J; bases unmatched to any gene: 4. The germline V gene has CDR1 KGHSH and CDR2 LQKENI. The CDR3 sequence: CASSPQGQGFNEQFF. The CDR3 DNA reads as TGTGCCAGCTCACCACAGGGACAGGGATTCAATGAGCAGTTCTTC.

The chain employs TRBV20-1 and TRBJ2-3; 8 nucleotides line up with TRBD1. This CDR3 comprises 14 residues. V lost 3 bases to trimming and J lost 3 bases; unmatched junction nucleotides: 5. Germline V CDR1 and CDR2: DFQATT, SNEGSKA (reference sequence). The CDR3 loop is CSARRTGLTDTQYF. CDR3 coding DNA: TGCAGTGCTAGGAGGACAGGGTTAACAGATACGCAGTATTTT.

The CDR3 region is CASSEVGQGANYGYTF. DNA for the CDR3: TGTGCCAGCAGTGAAGTTGGACAGGGAGCTAACTATGGCTACACCTTC. The V gene is TRBV2, the J gene TRBJ1-2; 8 nucleotides align to TRBD1. V dropped 1 base and J dropped 0; count of bases not matched to a gene: 4. There are 16 residues in the CDR3. CDR1 SNHLY and CDR2 FYNNEI come from the germline V gene.

This clonotype appeared many times. The chain uses TRBV12-3 or TRBV12-4 and TRBJ2-6; D remains unclear. The CDR3 spans 13 residues. V lost 4 bases, J lost 0 bases, and 1 base lay in between. CDR3 sequence reads: CASSSSGANVLTF. In nucleotides, the CDR3 is TGTGCCAGCAGTTCCTCTGGGGCCAACGTCCTGACTTTC.

This clonotype appeared a few times. The V call is TRBV6-4, the J call TRBJ2-3, with TRBD2 matching over 8 bases. From germline, CDR1 is MRHNA and CDR2 SNTAGT. Losses at the gene ends were 0 bases for V and 6 bases for J; bases not matched to a gene: 11. The CDR3 runs to 17 residues. This CDR3 reads CASSDSSRGGPADTQYF. CDR3 DNA: TGTGCCAGCAGTGACTCTTCTCGCGGGGGGCCTGCGGATACGCAGTATTTT.

The gene calls are TRBV20-1 and TRBJ2-7; 11 nucleotides line up with TRBD2. Germline lookup yields CDR1 DFQATT and CDR2 SNEGSKA (reference sequence). With V trimmed by 7 bases and J by 6 bases, 2 bases remained unmatched. There are 11 residues in the CDR3. Here the CDR3 DNA reads TGCAGTGGACTAGCGGGGTTCGAGCAGTACTTC. Protein: CSGLAGFEQYF.

V gene TRBV5-1 combines with J gene TRBJ2-1; TRBD1 aligns across 10 bases. In germline, CDR1 is SGHRS, CDR2 YFSETQ. The V gene end was trimmed by 3 bases and the J gene end by 4 bases; junction bases not matched to a gene: 4. The CDR3 spans 15 residues. The CDR3 region is CASSSGTGDYNEQFF. The CDR3 DNA follows: TGCGCCAGCAGCTCCGGGACAGGGGATTACAATGAGCAGTTCTTC.

V and J are TRBV6-2 or TRBV6-3 and TRBJ2-4, with 8 nucleotides matching TRBD1. J lost 1 base, V lost 5 bases, and 1 base had no gene match. The CDR3 consists of 14 residues. CDR1 is MNHEY, CDR2 SVGEGT, per germline. The DNA of the CDR3 is TGTGCCAGCAGTAGGACAGGGGCCAAAAACATTCAGTACTTC. Amino acid sequence: CASSRTGAKNIQYF.

This clonotype has only a few counts. The rearrangement joins TRBV11-2 to TRBJ2-7, with D perhaps matching TRBD1 (6 bases). From germline, CDR1 is SGHAT and CDR2 FQNNGV. The CDR3 has 14 amino acids. V gave up 3 bases and J gave up 3 bases, with 12 bases separating them. DNA for the CDR3: TGTGCCAGCAGCTTTGGGGGCCCGATCTACGAGCAGTACTTC. Its translation is CASSFGGPIYEQYF.

This rearrangement joins TRBV12-3 or TRBV12-4 to TRBJ2-1; 7 bases line up with TRBD2. The V segment lost 4 bases and the J segment 0 bases; nucleotides outside the gene matches: 6. The length of the CDR3 is 16 residues. The CDR3: CASSSQAGSSYNEQFF. Written as DNA, the CDR3 is TGTGCCAGCAGTTCCCAAGCGGGGAGCTCCTACAATGAGCAGTTCTTC.

J is TRBJ2-7 and V is TRBV20-1; D is perhaps TRBD1 (6 bases). Per germline, CDR1 DFQATT and CDR2 SNEGSKA (reference sequence). The length of the CDR3 is 13 residues. V lost 1 base to trimming and J lost 6 bases, with 13 bases between them. The CDR3 DNA sequence: TGCAGTGCTAGAGTATCCCCAGGGGCCGAGCAGTACTTC. It specifies CSARVSPGAEQYF.

This clonotype occurred a few times. The rearrangement uses TRBV7-8 and TRBJ1-2, with 12 bases fitting TRBD1. The CDR3 is made up of 17 amino acids. Per the germline V gene, CDR1 is SGHVS and CDR2 is FQNEAQ. V shed 5 bases, J shed 1 base, and the junction held 8 bases outside the gene matches. CDR3 in amino acids: CASSPGTGGMINYGYTF. CDR3 nucleotide sequence: TGTGCCAGCAGCCCTGGGACAGGGGGCATGATTAACTATGGCTACACCTTC.

This clonotype came up many times. The V call is TRBV7-6, the J call TRBJ2-1; D is unresolved. The V gene lost 3 bases and the J gene lost 12 bases, with 3 bases spanning the gap. The CDR3 runs to 9 residues. Germline V gives CDR1 SGHVS, CDR2 FNYEAQ. Written as DNA, the CDR3 is TGTGCCAGCAGCTTTGGGCAGTTCTTC. This translates into CASSFGQFF.

The chain employs TRBV29-1 and TRBJ2-5; D is ambiguous. CDR3 length: 12 residues. V shed 4 bases and J shed 0 bases, with 6 bases lying between them. Germline V CDR1 and CDR2: SQVTM, ANQGSEA. This chain's CDR3 is CSVGTDQETQYF. In DNA form, the CDR3 reads TGCAGCGTTGGGACGGACCAAGAGACCCAGTACTTC.

This clonotype has only a few counts. The CDR3 here is CASTERMNTGELFF. CDR3 DNA: TGCGCCAGCACCGAAAGAATGAACACCGGGGAGCTGTTTTTT. V and J are TRBV5-1 and TRBJ2-2; no clear D. Trimming cost V 6 bases and J 1 base, with 10 bases left between them. The CDR3 runs to 14 residues. Germline V gene sequence: CDR1 SGHRS, CDR2 YFSETQ.